The following is a T cell receptor (beta chain) sequence with its context. Produced via immunoSEQ multiplex PCR; TCRdb's table is partial and in-frame only. This sample has approximately 350,000 clones, with roughly 86% found just once. Germline V gene data show CDR1 as LGHNT and CDR2 as FRNRAP. J gave up 4 bases and V 6 bases, and 3 bases lay outside the gene matches. CDR3 length equals 14 residues. This entry belongs to a study of blood T cell repertoires in COVID-19. Study context: The samples span acute and convalescent COVID-19 from the United States, Italy and Spain.

The rearrangement joins TRBV12-5 to TRBJ2-2; the match to TRBD2 covers 9 bases. Sequencing was carried out using peripheral blood. The origin of this receptor is a woman in her 70s with COVID-19, enrolled during active disease. The CDR3 here is CASGLSGGTGELFF. The CDR3 region has the DNA TGTGCTAGTGGCCTTAGCGGGGGCACCGGGGAGCTGTTTTTT. Variable domain in full (rest from reference TRBV12-5 and TRBJ2-2): DARVTQTPRHKVTEMGQEVTMRCQPILGHNTVFWYRQTMMQGLELLAYFRNRAPLDDSGMPKDRFSAEMPDATLATLKIQPSEPRDSAVYFCASGLSGGTGELFFGEGSRLTVL.